This TCR beta chain was sequenced during a study of PD-1 blockade in classical Hodgkin lymphoma. Background on the study: Patients got intravenous nivolumab 3 mg/kg every 2 weeks.

Time point described: cycle 4 day 1 (C4D1), after more than five weeks of nivolumab. Brentuximab vedotin exposure varied among the patients, all of whom had relapsed after autologous stem cell transplantation. The germline V gene has CDR1 MNHNY and CDR2 SVGAGI (reference sequence). The CDR3 runs 13 residues. The ends were cut back, 7 bases at V and 2 bases at J, with 11 bases in the middle. Only in-frame clones appear in the TCRdb table, and some are missing; sequencing was by immunoSEQ multiplex PCR. Among roughly 64,000 clones listed, about 89% were seen once. The sequence derives from a human donor with classical Hodgkin lymphoma. The V call is TRBV6-6, the J call TRBJ1-2; D ambiguous. The material sequenced was peripheral blood mononuclear cells (PBMCs), taken before the fourth cycle of nivolumab. This chain's CDR3 is CASILSGNYGYTF. The DNA for the CDR3 is TGTGCCAGCATTTTATCGGGGAACTATGGCTACACCTTC.